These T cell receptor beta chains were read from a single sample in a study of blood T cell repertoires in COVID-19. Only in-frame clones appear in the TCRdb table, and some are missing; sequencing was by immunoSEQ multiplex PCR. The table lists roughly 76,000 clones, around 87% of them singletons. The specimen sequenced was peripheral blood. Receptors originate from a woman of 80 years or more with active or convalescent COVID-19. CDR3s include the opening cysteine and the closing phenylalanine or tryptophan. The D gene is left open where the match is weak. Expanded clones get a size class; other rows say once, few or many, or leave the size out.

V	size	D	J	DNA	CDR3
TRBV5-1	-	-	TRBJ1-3	TGCGCCAGCAGCTTGGCGGGACTGAACTCTGGAAACACCATATATTTT	CASSLAGLNSGNTIYF
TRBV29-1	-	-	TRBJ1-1	TGCAGCGTTGGAGGGTTTGAAGCTTTCTTT	CSVGGFEAFF
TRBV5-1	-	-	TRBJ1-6	TGCGCCAGCAGCTTGGGGAGCTCCTATAATTCACCCCTCCACTTT	CASSLGSSYNSPLHF
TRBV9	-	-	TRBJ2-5	TGTGCCAGCAGCGCCGGGTTTGAGACCCAGTACTTC	CASSAGFETQYF
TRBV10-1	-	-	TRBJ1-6	TGCGCCAGCAGGGACAATGGGGATTCACCCCTCCACTTT	CASRDNGDSPLHF
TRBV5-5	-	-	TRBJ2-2	TGTGCCAGCAGCGCTGTCCCGGGACTCAACACCGGGGAGCTGTTTTTT	CASSAVPGLNTGELFF
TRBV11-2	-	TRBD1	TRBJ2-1	TGTGCCAGCAGCTTAGAAAAAGGGACAGGGATCGCTGAGCAGTTCTTC	CASSLEKGTGIAEQFF
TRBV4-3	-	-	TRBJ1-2	TGCGCCAGCAGCCAATCTACCGTGGGACTCACGGGGGGCTACACCTTC	CASSQSTVGLTGGYTF
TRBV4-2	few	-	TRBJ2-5	TGTGCCAGCAGCCAGAGCGTTGAAGAGACCCAGTACTTC	CASSQSVEETQYF
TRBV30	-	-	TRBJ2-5	TGTGCCTGGAGTGATAAAGAGACCCAGTACTTC	CAWSDKETQYF
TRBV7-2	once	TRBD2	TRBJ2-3	TGTGCCAGCAGGGCGAGCGGGGTTGATACGCAGTATTTT	CASRASGVDTQYF
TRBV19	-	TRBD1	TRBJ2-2	TGTGCCACCACAGGGGGCGCGCGGTACACCGGGGAGCTGTTTTTT	CATTGGARYTGELFF
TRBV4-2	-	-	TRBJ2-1	TGTGCCAGCAGCCAAGAAGGGACTTTAACCTACAATGAGCAGTTCTTC	CASSQEGTLTYNEQFF
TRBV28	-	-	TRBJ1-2	TGTGCCAGCCAGCACCTCATATACAGGAAAGCTAACTATGGCTACACCTTC	CASQHLIYRKANYGYTF
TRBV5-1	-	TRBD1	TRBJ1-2	TGCGCCAGCAGCCCCGGACAGGGGGACTATGGCTACACCTTC	CASSPGQGDYGYTF
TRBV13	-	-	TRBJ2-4	TGTGCCAGCAGCGTCCAGGGCCTTCAGTACTTC	CASSVQGLQYF
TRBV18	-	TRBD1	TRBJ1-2	TGTGCCAGCTCACCACTCGCGGGACAGGGGCATGGCTACACCTTC	CASSPLAGQGHGYTF
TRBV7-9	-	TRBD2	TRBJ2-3	TGTGCCAGCAGCCCCTCTGGGGGGGGAGATACGCAGTATTTT	CASSPSGGGDTQYF
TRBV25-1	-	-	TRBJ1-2	TGTGCCAGCACCGGACTCCCTTATGGCTACACCTTC	CASTGLPYGYTF
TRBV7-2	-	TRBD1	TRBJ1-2	TGTGCCAGCAGCCCCGCGGGACAGGGCTATGGCTACACCTTC	CASSPAGQGYGYTF
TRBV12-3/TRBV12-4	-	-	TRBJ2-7	TGTGCCAGCGGGGCTTCCTACGAGCAGTACTTC	CASGASYEQYF
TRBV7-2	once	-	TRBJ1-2	TGTGCCAGCAGCTTTTCCCGAGCGGGTGGCTATGGCTACACCTTC	CASSFSRAGGYGYTF
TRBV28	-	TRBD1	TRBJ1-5	TGTGCCAGCAGTAGGACAGGGGGAGGGCAGCCCCAGCATTTT	CASSRTGGGQPQHF
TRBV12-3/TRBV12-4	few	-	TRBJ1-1	TGTGCCAGCAGTTTGCAGGGGACGACTGAAGCTTTCTTT	CASSLQGTTEAFF
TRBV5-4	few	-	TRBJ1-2	TGTGCCAGCAGCTTGACAGGCTTCTATGGCTACACCTTC	CASSLTGFYGYTF
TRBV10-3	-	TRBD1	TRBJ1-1	TGTGCCACACTACAGGGGATGGGCACTGAAGCTTTCTTT	CATLQGMGTEAFF
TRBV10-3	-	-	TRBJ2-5	TGTGCCATCAGTGAGGACAGTGGAGAGACCCAGTACTTC	CAISEDSGETQYF
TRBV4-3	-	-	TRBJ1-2	TGCGCCAGCAGCCAGGACACGCCGTTTACGAACTATGGCTACACCTTC	CASSQDTPFTNYGYTF
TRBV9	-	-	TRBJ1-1	TGTGCCAGCAGCGTAGCCCCCGCGGGGAACACTGAAGCTTTCTTT	CASSVAPAGNTEAFF
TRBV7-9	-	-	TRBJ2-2	TGTGCCAGCAGCGCGGTCCTGGCCGGGGAGCTGTTTTTT	CASSAVLAGELFF
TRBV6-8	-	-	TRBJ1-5	TGTGCCAGCAGTCTAGTTCAGCCCCAGCATTTT	CASSLVQPQHF
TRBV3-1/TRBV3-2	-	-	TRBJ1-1	TGTGCCAGCGGGGGGGCGAGAATGAACACTGAAGCTTTCTTT	CASGGARMNTEAFF
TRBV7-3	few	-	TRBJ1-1	TGTGCCAGCAGCTGGACGCTCGGAGGGGAGGATGAAGCTTTCTTT	CASSWTLGGEDEAFF
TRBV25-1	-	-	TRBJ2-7	TGTGCCAGCAGTTACGCCAGCTCCTACGAGCAGTACTTC	CASSYASSYEQYF
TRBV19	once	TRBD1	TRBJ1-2	TGTGCCAGTCTCCCACGGCAGGGGGCGATTAATGGCTACACCTTC	CASLPRQGAINGYTF
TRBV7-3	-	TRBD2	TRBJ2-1	TGTGCCAGCAGCTTTGAACTAGCGGGGACCAATGAGCAGTTCTTC	CASSFELAGTNEQFF
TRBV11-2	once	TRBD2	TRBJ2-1	TGTGCCAGCAGCTTAGTCGGACTAGCGCGGGTTGAGCAGTTCTTC	CASSLVGLARVEQFF
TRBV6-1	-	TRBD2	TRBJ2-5	TGTGCCAGCAGTGCCAAGACTAGCGGGGGGGACCAAGAGACCCAGTACTTC	CASSAKTSGGDQETQYF
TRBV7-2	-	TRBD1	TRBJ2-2	TGTGCCAGCAGCCTACGGACAGGAGGCACCGGGGAGCTGTTTTTT	CASSLRTGGTGELFF
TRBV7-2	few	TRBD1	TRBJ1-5	TGTGCCAGCAGGCTACAGGGGGCGCATAGCAATCAGCCCCAGCATTTT	CASRLQGAHSNQPQHF
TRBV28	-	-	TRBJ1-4	TGTGCCAGCAGCTCCTCTTTCCTAGCTCCCGAAAAACTGTTTTTT	CASSSSFLAPEKLFF
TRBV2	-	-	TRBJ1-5	TGTGCCAGCGATCAGGGTCGGAATCAGCCCCAGCATTTT	CASDQGRNQPQHF
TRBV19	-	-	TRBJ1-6	TGTGCCAGTAGTTCCCGCGGCAGACAGTATAATTCACCCCTCCACTTT	CASSSRGRQYNSPLHF
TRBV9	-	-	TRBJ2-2	TGTGCCAGCAGCGTAGGGAGACTGAACACCGGGGAGCTGTTTTTT	CASSVGRLNTGELFF
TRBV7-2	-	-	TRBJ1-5	TGTGCCAGCAGCATAACAGGGCTGGATCAGCCCCAGCATTTT	CASSITGLDQPQHF
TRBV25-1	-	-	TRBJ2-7	TGTGCCACTCGTCCAACAGGCTCCTACGAGCAGTACTTC	CATRPTGSYEQYF
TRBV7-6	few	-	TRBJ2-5	TGTGCCAGCAGCTTAAACGGGAAAAACCAAGAGACCCAGTACTTC	CASSLNGKNQETQYF
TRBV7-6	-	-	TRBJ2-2	TGTGCCAGCATTCTAGGCGGGGAGCGGGACACCGGGGAGCTGTTTTTT	CASILGGERDTGELFF
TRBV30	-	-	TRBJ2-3	TGTGCACGGAGGTCTACGCAGTATTTT	CARRSTQYF
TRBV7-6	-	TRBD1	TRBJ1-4	TGTGCCAGCAGCCAATACAGGGGAACTAATGAAAAACTGTTTTTT	CASSQYRGTNEKLFF
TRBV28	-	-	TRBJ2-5	TGTGCCAGCAGTGTCAGGGCCGGGACCCAGTACTTC	CASSVRAGTQYF